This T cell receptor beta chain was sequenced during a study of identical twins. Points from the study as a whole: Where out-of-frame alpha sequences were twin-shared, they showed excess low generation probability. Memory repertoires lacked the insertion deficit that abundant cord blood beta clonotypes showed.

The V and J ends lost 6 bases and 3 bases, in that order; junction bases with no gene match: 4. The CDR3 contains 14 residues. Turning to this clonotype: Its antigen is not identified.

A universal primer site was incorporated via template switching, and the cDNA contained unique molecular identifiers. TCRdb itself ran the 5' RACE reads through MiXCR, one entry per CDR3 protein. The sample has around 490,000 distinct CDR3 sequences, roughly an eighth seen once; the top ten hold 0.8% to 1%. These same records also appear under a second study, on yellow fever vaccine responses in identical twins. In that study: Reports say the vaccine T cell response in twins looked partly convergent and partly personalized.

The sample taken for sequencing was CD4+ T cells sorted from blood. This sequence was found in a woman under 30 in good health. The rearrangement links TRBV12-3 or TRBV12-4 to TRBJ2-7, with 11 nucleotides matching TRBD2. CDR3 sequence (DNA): TGTGCCAGCAGGCGCGGGACTAGCGGCTACGAGCAGTACTTC. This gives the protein CASRRGTSGYEQYF.